The 27 T cell receptor beta chains presented below share a single source sample, sequenced in a study of shared clonotypes between healthy human individuals. The data were produced by immunoSEQ multiplex PCR, yet TCRdb's version contains in-frame clones alone and is incomplete. The table includes approximately 940,000 clones, approximately 80% detected once. Material: memory CD4+ T cells sorted from blood. As for subset: CD45RA-negative fraction. These receptors came from a man between 18 and 35 years old in good health.

The chain has TRBV28 and TRBJ2-1, with 9 positions matching TRBD1. This CDR3 contains 15 residues. V was clipped by 4 bases and J by 7 bases; unmatched bases: 8. Germline assignment: CDR1 MDHEN and CDR2 SYDVKM. The CDR3 DNA sequence: TGTGCCAGCAGTTCGACAGGGGGGCAACGAAATGAGCAGTTCTTC. As protein: CASSSTGGQRNEQFF.

The chain combines TRBV7-3 with TRBJ2-3; 8 nucleotides match TRBD2. Germline V lookup: CDR1 SGHTA, CDR2 FQGTGA. J lost 4 bases, V lost 2 bases, and 5 bases had no gene match. This CDR3 contains 15 residues. CDR3 in amino acids: CASSLGLAAADTQYF. The CDR3 bases are TGTGCCAGCAGCTTAGGACTAGCTGCCGCAGATACGCAGTATTTT.

This clone was seen once. CDR3 DNA: TGCGCCAGCAGCTTGGGGGCTATTTCGGGAGGGAATGAGCAGTTCTTC. It translates to CASSLGAISGGNEQFF. The chain carries TRBV5-1 and TRBJ2-1, with 8 bases matching TRBD2. The CDR3 loop spans 16 amino acids. The V gene end was trimmed by 0 bases and the J gene end by 7 bases; junction bases not matched to a gene: 9. CDR1 is SGHRS and CDR2 is YFSETQ in the germline V gene. Variable domain in full (rest from reference TRBV5-1 and TRBJ2-1): KAGVTQTPRYLIKTRGQQVTLSCSPISGHRSVSWYQQTPGQGLQFLFEYFSETQRNKGNFPGRFSGRQFSNSRSEMNVSTLELGDSALYLCASSLGAISGGNEQFFGPGTRLTVL.

This clone was counted once. The CDR3 nucleotides read TGTGCCAGCAGTGCTAATAGCGGGGGGAACAATGAGCAGTTCTTC. Protein product: CASSANSGGNNEQFF. The V and J genes are TRBV2 and TRBJ2-1; 10 nucleotides line up with TRBD2. J was trimmed by 5 bases and V by 4 bases; bases with no gene match: 5. CDR3 length equals 15 residues. Per germline, CDR1 SNHLY and CDR2 FYNNEI. Combining the CDR3 with reference TRBV2 and TRBJ2-1 gives the whole variable domain EPEVTQTPSHQVTQMGQEVILRCVPISNHLYFYWYRQILGQKVEFLVSFYNNEISEKSEIFDDQFSVERPDGSNFTLKIRSTKLEDSAMYFCASSANSGGNNEQFFGPGTRLTVL.

This chain's CDR3 is CASTQDRARGTNYGYTF. The CDR3, as DNA: TGTGCCAGCACCCAGGACAGGGCCCGAGGAACTAACTATGGCTACACCTTC. V is TRBV2 and J is TRBJ1-2, with 8 positions matching TRBD1. The CDR3 has 17 amino acids. CDR1 SNHLY and CDR2 FYNNEI come from the germline V gene. V was pared by 7 bases and J by 0 bases, with 13 bases of the junction left unmatched.

This clone was seen only a few times. The CDR3 here is CASSSQGPVPAFF. The CDR3 DNA reads TGTGCCAGCAGTAGCCAAGGACCCGTCCCAGCTTTCTTT. V and J are TRBV2 and TRBJ1-1; no definite D call. Trimming cost V 5 bases and J 10 bases, with 17 bases left between them. Per germline, CDR1 SNHLY and CDR2 FYNNEI. CDR3 length: 13 amino acids.

The chain recombines TRBV6-1 with TRBJ2-7; weak D call: TRBD2 (6 bases). The CDR3 totals 14 residues. Germline assignment: CDR1 MNHNS and CDR2 SASEGT. Trimming shortened V by 8 bases and J by 0 bases, and 14 bases separated the two germline ends. In nucleotides, the CDR3 is TGTGCCAGCTATTCGGGGGACGGCTCCTACGAGCAGTACTTC. Translation: CASYSGDGSYEQYF.

This chain connects TRBV29-1 to TRBJ2-1; 9 nucleotides align to TRBD1. J gave up 5 bases and V 4 bases, and 9 bases lay outside the gene matches. The CDR3 has 15 amino acids. Germline CDR1 and CDR2: SQVTM and ANQGSEA. The CDR3 region is CSVGLGTGIDNEQFF. The CDR3 region has the DNA TGCAGCGTTGGACTCGGGACAGGGATAGACAATGAGCAGTTCTTC.

CDR3 region: CASSPRTSGVDTQYF. The CDR3 DNA reads as TGTGCCAGCAGCCCGCGGACTAGCGGCGTGGATACGCAGTATTTT. The V and J genes are TRBV5-4 and TRBJ2-3, with 10 positions matching TRBD2. Per germline, CDR1 SGHNT and CDR2 YYREEE (reference sequence). The CDR3 runs to 15 residues. V gave up 4 bases and J gave up 6 bases; unmatched junction bases: 8.

V is TRBV5-6 and J is TRBJ2-7; a weak D match, TRBD2 (6 bases). This CDR3 has 12 amino acids. The V and J ends lost 4 bases and 7 bases respectively, with 12 bases between them. Germline V gene sequence: CDR1 SGHDT, CDR2 YYEEEE. The CDR3 DNA reads as TGTGCCAGCAGCCCGACGGGGAGGGAGCAGTACTTC. It is translated as CASSPTGREQYF.

The chain links TRBV11-2 to TRBJ2-2; D ambiguous. The V end lost 5 bases, the J end lost 6 bases, and 16 bases lay between the germline ends. The CDR3 has 15 residues. Germline lookup yields CDR1 SGHAT and CDR2 FQNNGV. CDR3 sequence reads: CASSLSVASAGELFF. The CDR3 nucleotides read TGTGCCAGCAGCCTATCGGTAGCCAGCGCCGGGGAGCTGTTTTTT.

The CDR3 bases are TGTGCCAGCAGCTTGGGGGCGGACAGGGAAGCTTTCTTT. Translated: CASSLGADREAFF. The chain recombines TRBV7-9 with TRBJ1-1; the match to TRBD1 covers 7 bases. In germline, CDR1 is SEHNR, CDR2 FQNEAQ (reference sequence). The ends lost 3 bases at V and 8 bases at J; junction bases unmatched: 6. The CDR3 length is 13 residues.

The V call is TRBV6-5, the J call TRBJ2-5, with D possibly TRBD2 on 5 matching bases. Trimming took 6 bases from V and 0 from J, leaving 11 bases between them. Per the germline V gene, CDR1 is MNHEY and CDR2 is SVGAGI. The CDR3 is made up of 14 amino acids. CDR3 sequence reads: CASRTLLDQETQYF. DNA of the CDR3: TGTGCCAGCAGGACTCTACTAGACCAAGAGACCCAGTACTTC.

The rearrangement uses TRBV25-1 and TRBJ1-6; D is undetermined. CDR1 and CDR2 from the germline V gene are MGHDK and SYGVNS. Trimming removed 1 base from V and 5 bases from J, with 9 bases in between. The CDR3 is made up of 15 amino acids. The CDR3 sequence: CASSELGRNNSPLHF. The CDR3 bases are TGTGCCAGCAGTGAATTAGGTCGGAATAATTCACCCCTCCACTTT.

This chain connects TRBV6-5 to TRBJ1-2; D is unclear. V lost 0 bases to trimming and J lost 4 bases, with 15 bases between them. This CDR3 is built from 16 residues. Germline values: CDR1 MNHEY, CDR2 SVGAGI. Written as DNA, the CDR3 is TGTGCCAGCAGTTACTCGATGGCCAAACGGGCCTATGGCTACACCTTC. It translates to CASSYSMAKRAYGYTF.

The chain combines TRBV7-2 with TRBJ2-7, with TRBD2 matching 11 bases. Germline CDR1 and CDR2: SGHTA and FQGNSA. V lost 5 bases and J lost 3; bases outside the gene matches: 3. The CDR3 extends over 14 amino acids. CDR3 region: CASSGGLAGYEQYF. The CDR3 bases are TGTGCCAGCAGCGGCGGACTAGCGGGCTACGAGCAGTACTTC.

This clone was observed a few times. This sequence joins TRBV6-5 and TRBJ2-1, with TRBD1 as a possible D gene (6 bases). Germline V gives CDR1 MNHEY, CDR2 SVGAGI. V lost 5 bases and J 6 bases, leaving 14 bases between the germline ends. This CDR3 has 14 amino acids. As DNA, the CDR3 is TGTGCCAGCAGTCAACAGGGCGCCTCCAATGAGCAGTTCTTC. It is translated as CASSQQGASNEQFF.

As concerns this clone: The sample contains more than one DNA sequence encoding this CDR3. The rearrangement uses TRBV7-2 and TRBJ2-1, with TRBD1 as a possible D gene (5 bases). Per the germline V gene, CDR1 is SGHTA and CDR2 is FQGNSA. The CDR3 has 16 amino acids. V was clipped by 0 bases and J by 0 bases, with 9 bases between them. In DNA, the CDR3 is TGTGCCAGCAGCTTAGCGCAGGGCAGCTCCTACAATGAGCAGTTCTTC. This sequence encodes CASSLAQGSSYNEQFF.

This sequence joins TRBV6-1 and TRBJ2-3, with D uncertain. This CDR3 comprises 12 residues. Germline V gene data show CDR1 as MNHNS and CDR2 as SASEGT. Trimming took off 10 bases at V and 3 bases at J, with 11 bases between the two ends. The CDR3 sequence: CATSWGTDTQYF. In nucleotides, the CDR3 is TGTGCCACCTCATGGGGTACAGATACGCAGTATTTT.

This chain links TRBV11-2 with TRBJ2-7, with no clear D. CDR1 is SGHAT and CDR2 is FQNNGV in the germline V gene. CDR3 length: 15 residues. The V end lost 5 bases, the J end lost 0 bases, and 14 bases lay between the germline ends. Here the CDR3 reads CASSQLKTDSYEQYF. CDR3 nucleotides: TGTGCCAGCAGCCAATTGAAGACTGACTCCTACGAGCAGTACTTC.

The chain has TRBV18 and TRBJ2-1; D is unresolved. This CDR3 comprises 13 residues. V was trimmed by 3 bases and J by 5 bases, leaving 8 bases between them. Per germline, CDR1 KGHSH and CDR2 LQKENI. The CDR3 nucleotides are TGTGCCAGCTCACCCAGACTGCACAATGAGCAGTTCTTC. It translates to CASSPRLHNEQFF.

This sequence joins TRBV7-2 and TRBJ1-2, with no clear D. The CDR3 totals 14 residues. With 1 base removed from V and 4 bases from J, the gap between germline ends came to 10 bases. Germline values: CDR1 SGHTA, CDR2 FQGNSA. The DNA of the CDR3 is TGTGCCAGCAGCTTAGTGGCCAGCATCTATGGCTACACCTTC. Translation gives CASSLVASIYGYTF.

Turning to this clone: A much larger clonotype is one base distant, so this may be a read error. V is TRBV5-6 and J is TRBJ2-6; D not certain. Trimming took off 4 bases at V and 4 bases at J, with 3 bases between the two ends. There are 12 residues in the CDR3. From germline, CDR1 is SGHDT and CDR2 YYEEEE. This CDR3 reads CASSPGANVLTF. DNA for the CDR3: TGTGCCAGCAGCCCGGGGGCCAACGTCCTGACTTTC.

This clone appeared once. The chain joins TRBV5-1 to TRBJ1-1; no firm D call. Germline V gives CDR1 SGHRS, CDR2 YFSETQ. Trimming took off 0 bases at V and 1 base at J, with 10 bases between the two ends. The CDR3 extends over 15 amino acids. The CDR3 DNA is TGCGCCAGCAGCTTGGGACCGCAAGCGAACACTGAAGCTTTCTTT. It codes for CASSLGPQANTEAFF.

The J gene is TRBJ1-4, the V gene TRBV11-2, with D perhaps TRBD1 (6 bases). The CDR3 loop spans 13 amino acids. V lost 1 base and J 8 bases, leaving 8 bases between the germline ends. Germline CDR1 reads SGHAT; CDR2 reads FQNNGV. CDR3 bases: TGTGCCAGCAGCTTAGGGACAGTCGAAAAACTGTTTTTT. Its protein product is CASSLGTVEKLFF.

This clone was detected only a few times. The chain carries TRBV6-1 and TRBJ2-7; D may be TRBD2 (6 bases). Between the trimmed V and J ends, which lost 4 bases and 2 bases, there was a span of 15 bases. The CDR3 runs to 15 residues. Germline V CDR1 and CDR2: MNHNS, SASEGT. The CDR3 DNA follows: TGTGCCAGCAGTGGGGACTCCCCGGTCCCCTACGAGCAGTACTTC. Its protein product is CASSGDSPVPYEQYF.

The CDR3 is CASSQGFGIYEQYF. CDR3 DNA: TGTGCCAGCAGCCAAGGTTTCGGGATCTACGAGCAGTACTTC. The V call is TRBV14, the J call TRBJ2-7, with a tentative D call TRBD2 (5 bases). V lost 1 base, J lost 3 bases, and 10 bases lay in between. The CDR3 has 14 residues. From germline, CDR1 is SGHDN and CDR2 FVKESK.